This TCR beta chain was captured by sequencing in a study of shared clonotypes between healthy human individuals. General study results and limits: Few donors limited the genetic and exposure-history diversity represented.

Points on this clone: Its antigen is undetermined.

The germline CDR1 and CDR2 sequences are LGHNA and YSLEER. With 4 bases removed from V and 3 bases from J, the gap between germline ends came to 9 bases. CDR3 length: 14 residues. Sequencing used immunoSEQ multiplex PCR; TCRdb keeps in-frame clones, though not all of them. The sample contains over a million clones, 95% to 99% of which appear only once. The source material was naive CD4+ T cells sorted from blood. Specified subset: CD45RA+ positively selected. The clonotype was recovered from a young man in good health. V is TRBV4-3 and J is TRBJ2-2; TRBD2 might be the D (5 bases). The CDR3 nucleotides read TGCGCCAGCAGCCCCGCTAGCCACACCGGGGAGCTGTTTTTT. This codes for CASSPASHTGELFF.